The rows below give T cell receptor beta chains drawn from one sample of a study of T cell repertoires in cytomegalovirus infection. The antigens of these receptors remain unknown. TCRdb called the reads again in MiXCR, with one record for every CDR3 protein. The sample contains some 350,000 distinct CDR3 sequences, roughly 28% of which appear only once. The source was cultured PBMCs, collected from culture after CMV antigen stimulation. These receptor sequences come from a human donor in good health (CMV status not recorded). Some clones in this sample may be carry-over from other donors' samples. The CDR3 runs from the conserved cysteine through the conserved F or W. A D gene is named only where the DNA matches it firmly. Clone size, where shown, is once, few, many, or a class for clones that have expanded.

NA | 17 | TRBJ2-1 | NA | TRBV6-2/TRBV6-3 | CASRSQVRGAFYDEQFF | TGTGCCAGCAGATCTCAGGTTCGGGGGGCGTTTTATGATGAGCAGTTCTTC
NA | 13 | TRBJ2-5 | NA | TRBV6-8 | CASSRSRWETQYF | TGTGCCAGCAGTCGGTCCCGTTGGGAGACCCAGTACTTC
few | 16 | TRBJ2-1 | NA | TRBV6-1 | CASSEEVTQPYNEQFF | TGTGCCAGCAGTGAAGAAGTCACTCAGCCCTACAATGAGCAGTTCTTC
NA | 14 | TRBJ2-1 | TRBD2 | TRBV4-1 | CASSHDGGGGEQFF | TGCGCCAGCAGCCACGATGGGGGGGGTGGAGAGCAGTTCTTC
few | 17 | TRBJ2-3 | TRBD2 | TRBV7-6 | CASSLWTSGDNTDTQYF | TGTGCCAGCAGCTTATGGACTAGCGGGGATAACACAGATACGCAGTATTTT
few | 15 | TRBJ2-1 | TRBD2 | TRBV4-1 | CASSQVLAGGRSQFF | TGCGCCAGCAGCCAAGTTCTAGCGGGGGGGCGATCGCAGTTCTTC
many | 16 | TRBJ2-7 | NA | TRBV7-2 | CASSLAPYRVGNEQYF | TGTGCCAGCAGCTTAGCCCCCTACAGGGTCGGGAACGAGCAGTACTTC
NA | 15 | TRBJ2-1 | TRBD2 | TRBV10-3 | CAISRTSGKLDEQFF | TGTGCCATCAGCCGGACTAGCGGGAAACTAGATGAGCAGTTCTTC
once | 18 | TRBJ2-5 | NA | TRBV7-6 | CASTPAGPEYRSEETQYF | TGTGCCAGCACCCCCGCGGGGCCAGAATACCGATCGGAAGAGACCCAGTACTTC
few | 15 | TRBJ2-5 | NA | TRBV20-1 | CSAILGPGVQETQYF | TGCAGTGCTATTCTTGGGCCAGGGGTTCAAGAGACCCAGTACTTC
few | 16 | TRBJ1-3 | NA | TRBV27 | CASSPSHGEGGNTIYF | TGTGCCAGCTCCCCCTCTCACGGGGAGGGTGGAAACACCATATATTTT
many | 17 | TRBJ1-4 | NA | TRBV7-6 | CASSPLGAGSTNEKLFF | TGTGCCAGCAGCCCACTGGGTGCTGGTTCAACTAATGAAAAACTGTTTTTT
NA | 14 | TRBJ1-1 | NA | TRBV7-8 | CASSQNRLGTEAFF | TGTGCCAGCAGTCAAAACAGACTCGGAACTGAAGCTTTCTTT
NA | 15 | TRBJ1-2 | NA | TRBV28 | CASSLPTYYGNGYTF | TGTGCCAGCAGTTTGCCAACCTACTACGGCAATGGCTACACCTTC
NA | 19 | TRBJ1-4 | NA | TRBV7-9 | CASSPSGRGFFGNNEKLFF | TGTGCCAGCAGCCCCTCGGGGCGGGGGTTCTTCGGGAATAATGAAAAACTGTTTTTT
NA | 14 | TRBJ2-7 | TRBD1 | TRBV12-5 | CASGFRTGAYEQYF | TGTGCTAGTGGTTTCCGGACAGGGGCCTACGAGCAGTACTTC
once | 13 | TRBJ2-3 | NA | TRBV6-1 | CASSEGQADTQYF | TGTGCCAGCAGTGAAGGACAGGCGGATACGCAGTATTTT
many | 15 | TRBJ2-1 | TRBD2 | TRBV9 | CASSATSGRSNEQFF | TGTGCCAGCAGCGCGACTAGCGGGAGAAGCAATGAGCAGTTCTTC
NA | 14 | TRBJ1-5 | NA | TRBV28 | CASSSDRHNQPQHF | TGTGCCAGCAGTTCGGACAGACACAATCAGCCCCAGCATTTT
few | 15 | TRBJ1-1 | NA | TRBV12-5 | CASGLVLKTGTEAFF | TGTGCTAGTGGTTTGGTCCTCAAAACTGGGACTGAAGCTTTCTTT
NA | 15 | TRBJ2-1 | NA | TRBV6-5 | CASSYGTAKGNEQFF | TGTGCCAGCAGTTACGGGACGGCAAAGGGCAATGAGCAGTTCTTC
NA | 11 | TRBJ2-7 | NA | TRBV2 | CASSRVGEQYF | TGTGCCAGTTCCAGGGTTGGCGAGCAGTACTTC
NA | 15 | TRBJ1-6 | NA | TRBV7-9 | CASSSQTIGGSTLHF | TGTGCCAGCAGCTCACAGACGATCGGGGGATCGACCCTCCACTTT
once | 14 | TRBJ2-7 | NA | TRBV11-2 | CASSLDGMNYEQYF | TGTGCCAGCAGCTTAGACGGTATGAACTACGAGCAGTACTTC
few | 15 | TRBJ2-5 | NA | TRBV12-3/TRBV12-4 | CASSPGTGSQETQYF | TGTGCCAGCAGTCCGGGGACTGGGAGTCAAGAGACCCAGTACTTC
NA | 14 | TRBJ1-2 | TRBD1 | TRBV12-3/TRBV12-4 | CANPTPQGAEGYTF | TGTGCCAACCCGACCCCCCAGGGGGCGGAGGGCTACACCTTC
few | 14 | TRBJ2-2 | TRBD1 | TRBV27 | CASSFQTGTGELFF | TGTGCCAGCAGTTTCCAGACAGGGACCGGGGAGCTGTTTTTT
few | 15 | TRBJ2-2 | NA | TRBV7-2 | CASSLSGSNTGELFF | TGTGCCAGCAGCCTAAGCGGGTCAAACACCGGGGAGCTGTTTTTT
many | 13 | TRBJ1-3 | NA | TRBV29-1 | CSVSDSFGNTIYF | TGCAGCGTATCGGACAGCTTTGGAAACACCATATATTTT
NA | 15 | TRBJ2-1 | NA | TRBV5-5 | CASSFLGQNYNEQFF | TGTGCCAGCAGCTTTCTGGGACAAAATTACAATGAGCAGTTCTTC
NA | 16 | TRBJ2-2 | TRBD2 | TRBV7-3 | CASSFSGGAFTGELFF | TGTGCCAGCAGCTTTAGCGGGGGGGCGTTCACCGGGGAGCTGTTTTTT
NA | 13 | TRBJ2-7 | TRBD1 | TRBV2 | CASRPPGQGEQYF | TGTGCCAGCCGACCACCGGGACAGGGTGAGCAGTACTTC
NA | 16 | TRBJ2-3 | NA | TRBV7-2 | CASSLSPAPGTDTQYF | TGTGCCAGCAGCTTAAGCCCAGCCCCTGGCACAGATACGCAGTATTTT
NA | 14 | TRBJ2-1 | NA | TRBV27 | CASSLQPTRNEQFF | TGTGCCAGCAGTTTGCAGCCCACTAGGAATGAGCAGTTCTTC
few | 14 | TRBJ2-1 | NA | TRBV27 | CASSPQVIRYEQFF | TGTGCCAGCAGTCCGCAGGTAATACGATACGAGCAGTTCTTC